This T cell receptor beta chain was captured by sequencing in a study of control samples from healthy donors and cancer patients. TCRdb keeps only in-frame clones here, not all; method: immunoSEQ multiplex PCR. The sample consists of 98,000 or so clones, around 80% of them appearing once. This clone was found a few times. In germline, CDR1 is MNHEY, CDR2 SMNVEV (reference sequence). The CDR3 is 15 amino acids. V was pared by 5 bases and J by 9 bases, with 6 bases of the junction left unmatched. Sequencing input: blood. This chain uses TRBV27 with TRBJ1-6; TRBD1 aligns across 11 bases. This sequence originates from a man younger than 35 in good health. The CDR3 sequence is CASSTGTGGRSPLHF. CDR3 coding DNA: TGTGCCAGCAGTACCGGGACAGGGGGACGTTCACCCCTCCACTTT.